This is a list of T cell receptor beta chains from one sample in a study of chemoradiotherapy in HPV16-positive cancers. Data came from immunoSEQ multiplex PCR; TCRdb stores just in-frame clones and leaves some out. The sample yields 10,000 or so clones, around 80% seen once. Sample collection was performed from a patient who underwent chemoradiotherapy. The source is a human donor with HPV-associated anogenital cancer. The CDR3 runs from the conserved cysteine through the conserved F or W. The order of the fields is CDR3 protein, CDR3 DNA, D gene, CDR3 length, clone size, V gene, J gene. The D gene is left open where the match is weak. Rows give clone size only sometimes, using once, few, many, or a class for an expanded clone.

CASSFGLVGRRSPLHF	TGCGCCAGCAGCTTTGGTCTGGTCGGGAGGCGTTCACCCCTCCACTTT	.	16	.	TRBV5-1	TRBJ1-6
CASSTIMTGNHGYTF	TGTGCCAGTAGTACCATAATGACAGGCAACCATGGCTACACCTTC	.	15	.	TRBV19	TRBJ1-2
CASSSGLRRHEQYF	TGTGCCAGCAGTTCCGGGCTACGACGCCACGAGCAGTACTTC	.	14	few	TRBV6-5	TRBJ2-7
CAWSSPGTVETQYF	TGTGCCTGGAGTAGTCCCGGGACTGTGGAGACCCAGTACTTC	.	14	.	TRBV30	TRBJ2-5
CASSFGGALGRSTDTQYF	TGTGCCAGCAGCTTTGGTGGGGCGCTGGGGCGGAGCACAGATACGCAGTATTTT	.	18	.	TRBV11-2	TRBJ2-3
CASSLGGDRKAFF	TGTGCCAGCAGCTTAGGAGGGGACCGAAAAGCTTTCTTT	.	13	.	TRBV7-8	TRBJ1-1
CASSRQGNTEAFF	TGCGCCAGCAGCCGACAGGGTAACACTGAAGCTTTCTTT	TRBD1	13	once	TRBV5-1	TRBJ1-1
CASSVSGSPTGELFF	TGTGCCAGCAGCGTCTCTGGATCCCCCACCGGGGAGCTGTTTTTT	.	15	few	TRBV9	TRBJ2-2
CASSPFRGAGSTEAFF	TGTGCCAGCAGCCCCTTTCGGGGGGCAGGGAGTACTGAAGCTTTCTTT	.	16	.	TRBV5-4	TRBJ1-1
CAISGQGSEAFF	TGTGCCATCAGTGGACAGGGGTCTGAAGCTTTCTTT	TRBD1	12	.	TRBV10-3	TRBJ1-1
CASSGRWEHNQPQHF	TGTGCCAGCAGTGGCCGGTGGGAGCACAATCAGCCCCAGCATTTT	.	15	.	TRBV2	TRBJ1-5
CASSVGATSGIGGYTF	TGTGCCAGCAGCGTAGGGGCCACCTCAGGGATAGGAGGCTACACCTTC	.	16	.	TRBV9	TRBJ1-2
CASSKTGEGQPQHF	TGTGCCAGCAGCAAAACAGGGGAGGGACAGCCCCAGCATTTT	TRBD1	14	.	TRBV9	TRBJ1-5
CASSHGGGGFEKLFF	TGCGCCAGCAGCCATGGAGGGGGCGGCTTTGAAAAACTGTTTTTT	TRBD1	15	.	TRBV4-1	TRBJ1-4
CASSPGTSSYTF	TGTGCCAGCAGCCCTGGGACATCCAGCTACACCTTC	.	12	.	TRBV5-6	TRBJ1-2
CASSFGDEQFF	TGCGCCAGCAGCTTTGGGGATGAGCAGTTCTTC	.	11	.	TRBV5-1	TRBJ2-1
CASSPQGLLPFSEQFF	TGTGCCAGCAGCCCCCAAGGACTGCTTCCCTTTAGTGAGCAGTTCTTC	.	16	.	TRBV7-3	TRBJ2-1
CSVRAGREKLFF	TGCAGCGTTCGAGCAGGCAGGGAAAAACTGTTTTTT	.	12	.	TRBV29-1	TRBJ1-4
CATEMEGTGDEQYF	TGTGCCACCGAAATGGAAGGGACAGGGGACGAGCAGTACTTC	TRBD1	14	.	TRBV15	TRBJ2-7
CASSLAHRTGIVTDTQYF	TGTGCCAGCAGCTTAGCTCACAGGACAGGCATTGTCACAGATACGCAGTATTTT	TRBD1	18	.	TRBV11-2	TRBJ2-3